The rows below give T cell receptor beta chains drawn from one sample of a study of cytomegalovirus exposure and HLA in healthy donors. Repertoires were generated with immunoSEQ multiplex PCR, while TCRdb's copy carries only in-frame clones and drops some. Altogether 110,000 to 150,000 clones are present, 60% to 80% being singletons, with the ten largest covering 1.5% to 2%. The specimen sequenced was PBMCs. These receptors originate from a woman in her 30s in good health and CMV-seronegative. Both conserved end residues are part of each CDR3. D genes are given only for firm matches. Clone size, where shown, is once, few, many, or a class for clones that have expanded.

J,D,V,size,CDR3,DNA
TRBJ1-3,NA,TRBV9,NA,CASSVAIGDTIYF,TGTGCCAGCAGCGTAGCTATCGGGGACACCATATATTTT
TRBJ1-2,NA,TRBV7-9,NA,CASSSAPGLLSRGYAF,TGTGCCAGCAGCTCTGCACCGGGCCTACTCAGTAGGGGCTACGCCTTC
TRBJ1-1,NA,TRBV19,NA,CASTRGGSEAFF,TGTGCCAGTACCCGAGGAGGGTCCGAAGCTTTCTTT
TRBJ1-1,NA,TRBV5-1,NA,CASSPGGQKAFF,TGCGCCAGCAGCCCTGGCGGACAGAAAGCTTTCTTT
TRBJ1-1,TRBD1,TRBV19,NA,CASTARGTNTEAFF,TGTGCCAGTACTGCCAGGGGGACGAACACTGAAGCTTTCTTT
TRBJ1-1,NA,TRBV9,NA,CASSVVSTGMNTEAFF,TGTGCCAGCAGCGTAGTCTCAACAGGGATGAACACTGAAGCTTTCTTT
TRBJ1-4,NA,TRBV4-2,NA,CASSPEPGTNEKLFF,TGTGCCAGCAGCCCCGAACCGGGTACTAATGAAAAACTGTTTTTT
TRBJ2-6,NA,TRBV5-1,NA,CASSSSSGANVLTF,TGCGCCAGCAGCTCCAGCTCTGGGGCCAACGTCCTGACTTTC
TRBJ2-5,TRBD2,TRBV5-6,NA,CASSFSWTSGGSSTETQYF,TGTGCCAGCAGCTTTTCCTGGACTAGCGGGGGCAGTAGTACGGAGACCCAGTACTTC
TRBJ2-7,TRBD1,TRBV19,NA,CASSSRQGAVAYEQYF,TGTGCCAGTAGTTCACGACAGGGGGCTGTCGCCTACGAGCAGTACTTC
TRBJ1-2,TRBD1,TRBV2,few,CASTRQGAGVSSDGYTF,TGTGCCAGCACCAGACAGGGGGCAGGGGTTTCAAGCGATGGCTACACCTTC
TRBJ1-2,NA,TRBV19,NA,CASSIDLEEGDYGYTF,TGTGCCAGTAGTATAGATCTTGAGGAAGGGGACTATGGCTACACCTTC
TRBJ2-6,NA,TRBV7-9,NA,CASSLRAGANVLTF,TGTGCCAGCAGCCTCAGGGCAGGGGCCAACGTCCTGACTTTC
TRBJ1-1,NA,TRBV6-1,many,CASSVSPQDMNTEAFF,TGTGCCAGCAGTGTATCCCCGCAGGACATGAACACTGAAGCTTTCTTT
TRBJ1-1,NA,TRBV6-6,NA,CASSYSRQANTEAFF,TGTGCCAGCAGTTACTCGAGGCAAGCTAACACTGAAGCTTTCTTT
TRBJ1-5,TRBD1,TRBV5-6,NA,CASSLGLGGRQPQHF,TGTGCCAGCAGCTTGGGTCTAGGGGGCAGGCAGCCCCAGCATTTT
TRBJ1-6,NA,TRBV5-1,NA,CASSLADNSPLHF,TGCGCCAGCAGCTTGGCGGATAATTCACCCCTCCACTTT
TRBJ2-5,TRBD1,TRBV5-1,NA,CASSRTGTGETQYF,TGCGCCAGCAGCCGGACAGGGACTGGAGAGACCCAGTACTTC
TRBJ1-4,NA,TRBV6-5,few,CASRYSRYNEKLFF,TGTGCCAGCAGATACTCGCGCTATAATGAAAAACTGTTTTTT
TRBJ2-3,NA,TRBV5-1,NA,CASSLTGKDTQYF,TGCGCCAGCAGCTTGACCGGGAAGGATACGCAGTATTTT
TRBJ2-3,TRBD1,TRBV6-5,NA,CASSDRGRPDTQYF,TGTGCCAGCAGCGACAGGGGGCGCCCAGATACGCAGTATTTT
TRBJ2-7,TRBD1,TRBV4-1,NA,CASSPDRDPTEQYF,TGCGCCAGCAGCCCCGACAGGGATCCTACCGAGCAGTACTTC
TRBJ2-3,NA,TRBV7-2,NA,CASSLAGPTDTQYF,TGTGCCAGCAGCTTAGCGGGCCCCACAGATACGCAGTATTTT
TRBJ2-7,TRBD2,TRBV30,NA,CAWSVGGVGEQYF,TGTGCCTGGAGTGTGGGGGGGGTGGGAGAGCAGTACTTC
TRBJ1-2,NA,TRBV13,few,CASSSLWGGYGYTF,TGTGCCAGCAGCTCCTTATGGGGGGGGTATGGCTACACCTTC
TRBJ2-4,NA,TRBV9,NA,CASSPTGHKNIQYF,TGTGCCAGCAGCCCCACAGGGCACAAAAACATTCAGTACTTC
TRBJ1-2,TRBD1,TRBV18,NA,CASSPTGGNYGYTF,TGTGCCAGCTCACCTACAGGGGGCAACTATGGCTACACCTTC
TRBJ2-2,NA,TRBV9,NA,CASSVGGGELFF,TGTGCCAGCAGCGTAGGCGGCGGGGAGCTGTTTTTT
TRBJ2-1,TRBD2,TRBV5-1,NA,CASSLGLAGGHNEQFF,TGCGCCAGCAGCTTGGGGCTAGCGGGGGGGCATAATGAGCAGTTCTTC
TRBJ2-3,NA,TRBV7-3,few,CASSSEGAGATDTQYF,TGTGCCAGCAGCTCCGAAGGGGCGGGGGCCACAGATACGCAGTATTTT
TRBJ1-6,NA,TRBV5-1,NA,CASSQQGPNPSSPLHF,TGCGCCAGCAGCCAACAGGGACCTAACCCTAGTTCACCCCTCCACTTT
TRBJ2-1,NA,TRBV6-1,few,CASSEESRGGLYNEQFF,TGTGCCAGCAGTGAAGAGAGTAGGGGGGGTTTATACAATGAGCAGTTCTTC
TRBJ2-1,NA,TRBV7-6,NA,CASSLGGSHNEQFF,TGTGCCAGCAGCTTAGGGGGCAGTCACAATGAGCAGTTCTTC
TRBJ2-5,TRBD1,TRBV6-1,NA,CASSEGTGGGETQYF,TGTGCCAGCAGTGAAGGGACAGGGGGAGGAGAGACCCAGTACTTC
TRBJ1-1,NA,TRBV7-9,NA,CASSFDRSTEAFF,TGTGCCAGCAGCTTTGACAGGAGTACTGAAGCTTTCTTT
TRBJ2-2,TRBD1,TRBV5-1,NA,CASSFSGGNTGELFF,TGCGCCAGCAGCTTTTCAGGGGGCAACACCGGGGAGCTGTTTTTT
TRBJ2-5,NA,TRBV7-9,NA,CASSPGSGTQYF,TGTGCCAGCAGCCCGGGGTCGGGGACCCAGTACTTC
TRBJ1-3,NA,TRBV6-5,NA,CASSWRLTGNTIYF,TGTGCCAGCAGTTGGAGGCTAACTGGAAACACCATATATTTT
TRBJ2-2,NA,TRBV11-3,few,CASSLRENTGELFF,TGTGCCAGCAGCTTACGGGAGAACACCGGGGAGCTGTTTTTT
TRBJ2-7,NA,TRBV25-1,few,CASSDDSYEQYF,TGTGCCAGCAGTGATGACAGCTACGAGCAGTACTTC
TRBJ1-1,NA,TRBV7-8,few,CASSLREGYTEAFF,TGTGCCAGCAGCTTACGCGAGGGTTACACTGAAGCTTTCTTT
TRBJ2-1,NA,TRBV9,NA,CASSVVQGGDEQFF,TGTGCCAGCAGCGTGGTACAGGGAGGGGATGAGCAGTTCTTC
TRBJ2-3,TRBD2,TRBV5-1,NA,CASSRTRGGTSTDTQYF,TGCGCCAGCAGCCGTACCCGCGGGGGAACTAGCACAGATACGCAGTATTTT
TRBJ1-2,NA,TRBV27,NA,CASSLSMAGLAGYTF,TGTGCCAGCAGTTTATCGATGGCAGGGTTGGCTGGCTACACCTTC
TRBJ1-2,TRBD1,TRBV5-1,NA,CASSPRADRVGGYTF,TGCGCCAGCAGCCCACGAGCGGACAGGGTTGGCGGCTACACCTTC
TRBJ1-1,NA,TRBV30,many,CAWSRNTEAFF,TGTGCCTGGAGTCGGAACACTGAAGCTTTCTTT
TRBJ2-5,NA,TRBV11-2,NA,CASSLVLRNQETQYF,TGTGCCAGCAGCTTAGTTTTGCGGAATCAAGAGACCCAGTACTTC
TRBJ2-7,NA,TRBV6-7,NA,CASSYSPQGLTQYEQYF,TGTGCCAGCAGTTACTCCCCCCAGGGACTTACCCAATACGAGCAGTACTTC
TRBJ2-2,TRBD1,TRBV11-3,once,CASSWTGGAPKLFF,TGTGCCAGCAGCTGGACAGGGGGCGCGCCAAAGCTGTTTTTT
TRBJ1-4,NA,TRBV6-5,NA,CASSLTVTNEKLFF,TGTGCCAGCAGCCTGACAGTGACTAATGAAAAACTGTTTTTT
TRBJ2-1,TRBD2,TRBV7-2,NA,CASSFPLAGGRGEQFF,TGTGCCAGCAGTTTCCCTCTAGCGGGGGGCAGAGGTGAGCAGTTCTTC
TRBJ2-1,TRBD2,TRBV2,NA,CASAKRGGVNEQFF,TGTGCCAGCGCTAAGCGGGGGGGTGTCAATGAGCAGTTCTTC
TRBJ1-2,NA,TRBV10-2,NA,CASSDPGGYTF,TGCGCCAGCAGTGACCCGGGTGGCTACACTTTC